This TCR beta chain was found in a study of blood T cell repertoires in COVID-19. At the level of the study: PBMCs, B-cell-depleted T cells, or T cells were the source of the cDNA or gDNA that made up the material.

The V end lost 0 bases, the J end lost 3 bases, and 5 bases lay between the germline ends. The CDR3 covers 13 residues. CDR1 and CDR2 (germline): SGHRS, YFSETQ. Measured with immunoSEQ multiplex PCR; TCRdb has only the in-frame clones, and not every one. This table has about 240,000 clones, over 75% appearing once. The V call is TRBV5-1, the J call TRBJ2-3; D is ambiguous. The sample taken for sequencing was peripheral blood. This sequence was found in a man aged 30-40 years who had recovered from COVID-19. This CDR3 reads CASSLDITDTQYF. Written as DNA, the CDR3 is TGCGCCAGCAGCTTGGACATTACAGATACGCAGTATTTT.